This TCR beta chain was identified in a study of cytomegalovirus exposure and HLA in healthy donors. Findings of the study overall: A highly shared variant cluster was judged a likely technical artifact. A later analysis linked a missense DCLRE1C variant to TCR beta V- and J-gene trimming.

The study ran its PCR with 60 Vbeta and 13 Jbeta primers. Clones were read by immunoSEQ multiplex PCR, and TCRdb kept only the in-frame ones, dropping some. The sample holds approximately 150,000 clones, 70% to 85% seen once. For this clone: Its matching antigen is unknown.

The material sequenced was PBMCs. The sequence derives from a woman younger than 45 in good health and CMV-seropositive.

The CDR3 DNA reads TGTGCCAGCAGCTTGGGACTACAGGAGACCCAGTACTTC. Translated, it gives CASSLGLQETQYF. The chain combines TRBV7-6 with TRBJ2-5; 7 nucleotides agree with TRBD2. Germline assignment: CDR1 SGHVS and CDR2 FNYEAQ. This CDR3 is built from 13 residues. After removal of 3 bases from V and 5 bases from J, the junction contained 3 bases not matched to a gene.